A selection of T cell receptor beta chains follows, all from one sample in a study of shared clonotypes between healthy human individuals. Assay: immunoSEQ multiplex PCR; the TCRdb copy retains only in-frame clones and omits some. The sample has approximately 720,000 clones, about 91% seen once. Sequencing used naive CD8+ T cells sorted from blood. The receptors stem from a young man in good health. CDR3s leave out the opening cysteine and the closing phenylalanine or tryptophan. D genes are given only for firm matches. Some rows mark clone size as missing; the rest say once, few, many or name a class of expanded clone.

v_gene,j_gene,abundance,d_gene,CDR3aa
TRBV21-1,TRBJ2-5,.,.,ASKRGLAGGPLETQY
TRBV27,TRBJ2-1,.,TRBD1,ASGDRVGNEQF
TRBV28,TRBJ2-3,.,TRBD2,ASRELAGGGYTQY
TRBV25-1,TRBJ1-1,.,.,ASRDLMNTEAF
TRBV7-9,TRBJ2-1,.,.,ASSSGPIYEQF
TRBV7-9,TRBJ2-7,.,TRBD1,ASSSTRDPGQGYEQY
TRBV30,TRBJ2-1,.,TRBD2,AWTRGGNNEQF
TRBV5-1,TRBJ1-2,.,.,ASSPGPADGYT
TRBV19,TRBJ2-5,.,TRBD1,ASSSRGRDRVETQY
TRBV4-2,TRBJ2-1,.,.,ASSPLTGRYYNEQF
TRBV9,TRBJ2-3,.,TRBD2,ASSPFGLVRTTGTQY
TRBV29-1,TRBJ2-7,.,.,SVEEFLAGASYEQY
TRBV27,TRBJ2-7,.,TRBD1,ASSLTGGIYEQY
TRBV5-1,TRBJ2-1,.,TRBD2,ASSLVISGIFDEQF
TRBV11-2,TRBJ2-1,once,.,ASSLAGRSSYNEQF
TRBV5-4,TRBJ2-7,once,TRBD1,ASTNNGQGINEQY
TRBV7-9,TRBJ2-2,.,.,ASSSGPGGANTGELF
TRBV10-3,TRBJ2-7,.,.,AIKGSYEQY
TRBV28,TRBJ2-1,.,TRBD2,ASSPRLAGVYNEQF
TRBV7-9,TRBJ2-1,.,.,ASSSGTSYNEQF
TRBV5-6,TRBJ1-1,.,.,ASSSGKSEAF
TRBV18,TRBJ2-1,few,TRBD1,ASSPRSTGGHEQF
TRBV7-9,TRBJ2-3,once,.,ASSSRDRGTDTQY
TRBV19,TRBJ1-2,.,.,ASLDSNYGYT
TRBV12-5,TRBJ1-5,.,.,ASALGHVNQPQH
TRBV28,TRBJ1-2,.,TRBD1,ASSFLPQGGYGYT
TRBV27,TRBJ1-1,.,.,ASSLYSNTEAF
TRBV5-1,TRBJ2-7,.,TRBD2,ASRLGSGSVYEQY
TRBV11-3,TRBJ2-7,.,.,ASSPAGAAYEQY
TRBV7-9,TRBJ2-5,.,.,AGSGWGETQY
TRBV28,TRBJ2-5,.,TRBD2,ASRTTAGREGRETQY
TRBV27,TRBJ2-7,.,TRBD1,ASSRPGTGSRYEQY
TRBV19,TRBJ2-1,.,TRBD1,ASSILYGQGSTYNEQF
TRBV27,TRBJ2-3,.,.,ASSWVRGKADTQY
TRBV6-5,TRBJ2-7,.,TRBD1,ASSYSGQTYEQY
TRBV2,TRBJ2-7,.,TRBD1,ASRDIGQGMRSYEQY
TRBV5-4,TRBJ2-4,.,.,ASSPIGDVIQY
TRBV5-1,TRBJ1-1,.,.,ASSVPGTTEAF
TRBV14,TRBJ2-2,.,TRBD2,ASSQVSGRAGELF
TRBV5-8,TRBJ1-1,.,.,ASILFGTLEAF
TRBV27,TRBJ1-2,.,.,ASSSKRTEPNYGYT
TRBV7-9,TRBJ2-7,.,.,ASRDGTDPYEQY
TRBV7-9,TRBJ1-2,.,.,ASSWGLGHVNLANYGYT
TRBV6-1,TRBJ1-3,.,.,ASKGIGGSGNTIY
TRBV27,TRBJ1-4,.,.,ASSSNLGNEKLF